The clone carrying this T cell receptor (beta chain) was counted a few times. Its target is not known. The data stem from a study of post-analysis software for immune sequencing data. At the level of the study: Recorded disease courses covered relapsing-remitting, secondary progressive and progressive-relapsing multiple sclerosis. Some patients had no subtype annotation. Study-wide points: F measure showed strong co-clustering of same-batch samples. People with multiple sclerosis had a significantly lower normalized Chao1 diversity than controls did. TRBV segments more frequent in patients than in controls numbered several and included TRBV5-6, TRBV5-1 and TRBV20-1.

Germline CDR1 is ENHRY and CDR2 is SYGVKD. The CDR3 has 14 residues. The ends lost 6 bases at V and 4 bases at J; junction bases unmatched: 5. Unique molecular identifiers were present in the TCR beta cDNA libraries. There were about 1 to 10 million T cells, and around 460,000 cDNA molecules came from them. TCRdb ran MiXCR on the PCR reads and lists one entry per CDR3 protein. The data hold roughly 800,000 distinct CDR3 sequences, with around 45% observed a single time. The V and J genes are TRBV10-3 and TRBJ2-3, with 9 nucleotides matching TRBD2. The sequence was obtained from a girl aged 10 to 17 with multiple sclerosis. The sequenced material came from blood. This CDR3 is CAISYSGSADTQYF. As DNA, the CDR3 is TGTGCCATCAGCTATAGCGGGAGTGCAGATACGCAGTATTTT.